This TCR beta chain was captured by sequencing in a study of cytomegalovirus exposure and HLA in healthy donors (dated by TCRdb to 2015 to 2018). General notes on the study: An earlier analysis of 587 of the donors reported approximately 270 Gb of sequence data and roughly 100 million unique TCR beta sequences from about 200 million T cells. Approximately 330 gigabases of sequencing data and tens of millions of unique TCR sequences made up an early release that covered approximately 700 HLA-typed donors. Of the roughly 400 genotyped donors, about 80% fell in the genetic ancestry cluster associated with self-reported Caucasian donors. The aim of the study was to test whether cataloging public T cell receptors could identify signatures of past pathogen exposure. The study used immunosequencing to profile the T cell repertoires of under 700 subjects and linked those repertoires to cytomegalovirus serostatus. Along with the approximately 620-subject first cohort, a separate validation cohort of over 90 different subjects was used. The study combined high-throughput TCR immunosequencing, statistical association of individual TCRs with disease status, and machine learning to predict cytomegalovirus infection status. In a later analysis, previously published TCR beta repertoires from 600 to 850 donors were re-analyzed and high-resolution HLA genotyping was added so that TCR occurrence patterns could be studied. Rather than drawing on any new phenotypic data, the later analysis identified candidate immune exposures from TCR beta sequences and the way those sequences occurred across donors. An earlier analysis of around 580 of the donors used high-throughput TCR beta sequencing to judge whether each TCR beta V gene segment behaved as functional or pseudogenic. Alongside the repertoire data, information on donor age, sex, ethnicity and CMV serostatus was compiled. A later genetic analysis took genome-wide SNP genotypes for about 55% of the 666 donors and used that subset as a discovery cohort. Every repertoire in the discovery cohort had been generated on one and the same sequencing platform. Both class I and class II loci were covered by HLA typing, at four-digit resolution. Typing coverage varied by locus: about 620-630 donors for A, B, C, DRB1 and DQB1; roughly 510 for DQA1; about 570 for DPA1; roughly 470 for DPB1. Several DR-DQ haplotypes were treated as single units for association and clustering because of strong linkage in the cohort. Across about 380 genotyped donors of the cohort, an average of 235,054 unique TCR beta nucleotide sequences per donor were sequenced, and roughly a sixth of those sequences were non-productive.

Via the germline V gene, CDR1 is MDHEN and CDR2 SYDVKM. V is clipped by 6 bases and J by 6 bases, and the sequence between their germline boundaries is 8 bases long. The CDR3 runs 12 amino acids, cysteine and phenylalanine included. The read is trimmed to its CDR3 DNA, 36 bases read in frame from base 1. What the authors observed across the whole study: An association between a missense DCLRE1C variant and V-gene and J-gene trimming of TCR beta chains was found in a later genetic analysis and replicated in an independent cohort. Most TCR sequences were seen in very few donors, while some public TCRs were found in many individuals. A later genetic analysis reported fewer N-insertions in productive TCRs among donors in an Asian-associated ancestry cluster than the roughly 690-donor mean. In a later analysis, the rate of TCR association differed among HLA loci, with DRB1 alleles having the most associated TCRs and HLA-C alleles having the fewest. This cohort had only TCR beta chains sequenced, and the lack of alpha or paired-chain data limited which features could be detected. An earlier analysis of some 590 of the donors showed that most TCR beta V segments appeared in productive rearrangements either about 87% or about 30% of the time, which broadly matched IMGT annotations. Sequencing depth was assumed to be roughly uniform across donors in the presence/absence analyses, though that assumption may not hold. In the study, about 150 TCR beta chains were listed as associated with cytomegalovirus. Linkage disequilibrium might explain the correlated functional status among segregating V segments, but an unknown experimental factor could not be excluded. Over 15 rarely observed V segments, including chromosome 9 orphons, were excluded from the earlier analysis of about 500 of the donors because counts were too low. Compared with equally common non-associated chains, HLA-associated TCR beta chains in a later analysis were more clonally expanded and had lower generation probabilities. CMV serostatus was the only immune exposure information available for the cohort. In a later analysis, several top co-occurrence clusters were reported to appear linked to parvovirus B19, influenza, CMV and Epstein-Barr virus. Because some donors lacked HLA typing at each locus, the association tests relied only on the typed subset. In vitro tests confirmed that a few of the cytomegalovirus-associated TCR beta chains recognize cytomegalovirus antigens. According to the authors, the approach could potentially be generalized to other disease states and immunological phenotypes. Some IMGT-functional V segments, including TRBV6-2 and TRBV6-3, could not be distinguished by the 87-base-pair reads and were therefore excluded. The sequencing pipeline was judged likely to have produced a cluster of highly shared sequence variants as a technical artifact. A further reported finding was that TCR beta sequences accurately predicted the HLA-A and HLA-B alleles for most subjects in the first cohort. The classifier was reported to diagnose cytomegalovirus status with high specificity and sensitivity in both the original cohort and the validation cohort. A later analysis associated roughly 17,000 TCR beta sequences with specific HLA alleles at a false discovery rate of 0.05. According to a later analysis, most CMV-associated TCR beta chains appeared to be HLA-restricted, and the HLA associations seemed to be driven largely by CMV exposure. Assigning TCR associations to individual alleles was difficult when HLA alleles, especially DR and DQ, strongly co-occurred.

The receptor library was made with the immunoSEQ multiplex PCR assay. The multiplex PCR relied on a mix of 60 forward primers for TCR Vbeta segments and 13 reverse primers for TCR Jbeta segments. Amplification of the CDR3 region of rearranged TCR beta genes was performed with a multiplex PCR assay on genomic DNA. On the Illumina HiSeq System, the amplified TCR beta libraries were sequenced as 87-base-pair reads. As for the authors' bioinformatics: A later analysis counted approximately 84 million unique TCR beta chains across the 670 or so repertoires, and 9.5 million to 11 million of these chains were shared by at least two donors. Raw reads were error-corrected and collapsed into unique sequences with a nearest-neighbor algorithm that merged closely related sequences to remove PCR and sequencing errors. Alignment of CDR3 sequences to IMGT reference sequences was used to assign V, D and J gene segments. Each retained sequence needed at least a six-nucleotide match to both a V gene segment and a J gene segment. Rearrangements were classified as productive when the CDR3 lacked stop codons and remained in frame with V and J, and all other rearrangements were classified as non-productive. Following IMGT convention, CDR3 was defined as the stretch from the second conserved V-encoded cysteine to the conserved J-encoded phenylalanine. The earlier analysis of 550 to 650 of the donors excluded any sequence lacking an unambiguous match to a single V gene segment. In an earlier analysis of several hundred of the donors, a V segment was called functional when productive rearrangements were above 56.7%, and segregating when the standard deviation between donors exceeded 5%. A statistical classification framework was built for diagnosing cytomegalovirus status from the catalog of TCR beta chain sequences. V and J gene assignment, in a later analysis, came from comparing TCR nucleotide sequences with IMGT/GENE-DB human TR gene sequences. Using the TCRdist pipeline, a later analysis assigned CDR3 sequences along with most-parsimonious VDJ recombination scenarios. A later analysis defined each TCR beta chain by its CDR3 amino acid sequence plus V-gene family, and excluded reads lacking a unique V-gene family. In a later analysis, approximately 590 highly shared, low-generation-probability nucleotide sequences were removed to address suspected cross-contamination and a sequencing artifact. For each public chain, a later analysis derived a clonal expansion index from normalized ranks of inferred template counts within each repertoire. A later analysis computed generation probabilities with a VDJ recombination model fitted to out-of-frame rearrangements, and checked the results against IGoR. Hypergeometric tests were used in a later analysis to score TCR-TCR, TCR-HLA and TCR-CMV co-occurrence, with a repertoire-size bias correction applied to the TCR pairs. A later analysis estimated false discovery rates by permuting HLA or CMV assignments 20 times. A later analysis grouped co-occurring TCRs with DBSCAN, adding TCRdist sequence similarity when clustering within HLA-allele-positive subsets. Repertoires with fewer than 30,000 or more than 120,000 public chains were left out of co-occurrence clustering, as were about five repertoires with anomalous nucleotide sharing. Sourced from immuneACCESS, this table was stored by TCRdb with only in-frame sequences that have V and J called. A share of the clones is absent; for the studies checked, an unresolved V gene accounts for under half, and the remainder has no known explanation. V, J and clone size derive from that table, while D and trimming were established from the DNA sequence. The sample yields under 300,000 clones; around 90% were counted once. Of the sample, around 1.7% is held by the ten largest clones.

The cohort comprised 666 healthy bone marrow donors. Cohort members were all nominally healthy when sampled, although unrecorded immune exposures were likely present. The donor tested CMV seronegative, placing the donor among the 350 to 400 seronegative members of the cohort. A peripheral blood sample was provided by each donor, and peripheral blood mononuclear cells were used for TCR beta sequencing. Genomic DNA was extracted from the blood cell samples with the Qiagen DNeasy Blood Extraction Kit. A note on this clone: Its antigen specificity is not known. Base qualities are missing; no much larger clone stands one base away.

This TCR was recovered from a girl between 2 and 10 years old in good health and CMV-seronegative. The sequence links TRBV28 to TRBJ2-2; the best D guess is TRBD2, with 6 bases matching. Sequences were obtained from PBMCs. Read as DNA, the sequence is TGTGCCAGCAGAGGAGGGGCCGGGGAGCTGTTTTTT. It translates as CASRGGAGELFF. With all but the CDR3 taken from the reference TRBV28 and TRBJ2-2 genes, the full variable domain is: DVKVTQSSRYLVKRTGEKVFLECVQDMDHENMFWYRQDPGLGLRLIYFSYDVKMKEKGDIPEGYSVSREKKERFSLILESASTNQTSMYLCASRGGAGELFFGEGSRLTVL.